The rows below give T cell receptor beta chains drawn from one sample of a study of early T cells in non-severe SARS-CoV-2 infection. TCRdb processed the 5' RACE reads anew with MiXCR; each CDR3 protein has one entry. The profile shows 45,000 to 60,000 distinct CDR3 sequences, about 10% of them singletons. Sequencing was performed on whole blood. These receptors came from an adult who was a healthcare worker with PCR-confirmed SARS-CoV-2 infection or an uninfected control (not recorded which). The CDR3 runs from the conserved cysteine through the conserved F or W. Each record gives: D gene, V gene, clone size, J gene, CDR3 protein, CDR3 DNA. The D gene is left open where the match is weak. A row's size may be missing; if present it is once, few, many or a size class.

-	TRBV9	few	TRBJ2-2	CASSFRGRESVGELFF	TGTGCCAGCTCCTTCCGGGGGCGGGAGTCTGTCGGGGAGCTGTTTTTT
TRBD1	TRBV29-1	many	TRBJ2-3	CSVRAQGAHTDTQYF	TGCAGCGTGCGAGCCCAGGGGGCCCACACAGATACGCAGTATTTT
TRBD1	TRBV5-5	many	TRBJ1-2	CASRWDRGLEGYTF	TGTGCCAGCAGATGGGACAGGGGTTTAGAAGGCTACACCTTC
TRBD2	TRBV18	few	TRBJ2-3	CASSPPGTTKRGGTF	TGTGCCAGCTCACCACCCGGGACTACAAAACGCGGGGGGACTTTT
-	TRBV6-2/TRBV6-3	few	TRBJ2-3	CASSYGPGTDTQYF	TGTGCCAGCAGTTACGGACCGGGCACAGATACGCAGTATTTT
-	TRBV2	-	TRBJ2-6	CASNPDNQVRGANVLTF	TGTGCCAGCAACCCGGACAACCAAGTAAGAGGGGCCAACGTCCTGACTTTC
-	TRBV29-1	many	TRBJ2-3	CSVEIGGTDTQYF	TGCAGCGTTGAGATTGGGGGCACAGATACGCAGTATTTT
-	TRBV13	many	TRBJ2-7	CASSFTTSYEQYF	TGTGCCAGCAGCTTCACTACGTCCTACGAGCAGTACTTC
TRBD1	TRBV3-1	-	TRBJ2-3	CASSPPGTGVGADTQYF	TGTGCCAGCAGCCCCCCCGGGACAGGGGTAGGGGCAGATACGCAGTATTTT
-	TRBV7-6	many	TRBJ1-3	CASSLVNPGPQVF	TGTGCCAGCAGCTTAGTGAACCCGGGACCTCAGGTTTTT
-	TRBV28	many	TRBJ2-3	CASRPPAGDTQYF	TGTGCCAGCAGGCCCCCAGCAGGGGATACGCAGTATTTT
TRBD2	TRBV12-3/TRBV12-4	-	TRBJ2-2	CASSTGLAGNTGELFF	TGTGCCAGCAGTACGGGACTAGCGGGGAACACCGGGGAGCTGTTTTTT
-	TRBV29-1	few	TRBJ1-1	CSVGRGGTEAFF	TGCAGCGTTGGCCGGGGAGGCACTGAAGCTTTCTTT
TRBD2	TRBV29-1	many	TRBJ2-3	CSVPLGLAASTDTQYF	TGCAGCGTTCCTCTAGGACTAGCGGCTAGCACAGATACGCAGTATTTT
TRBD1	TRBV20-1	-	TRBJ1-3	CSAKDRSKGNTIYF	TGCAGTGCAAAGGACAGGTCAAAGGGAAACACCATATATTTT
TRBD1	TRBV3-1	-	TRBJ2-7	CASSQTGTGTDEQYF	TGTGCCAGCAGTCAGACCGGGACAGGGACGGACGAGCAGTACTTC
-	TRBV9	many	TRBJ2-1	CASSPQISGLTWSYNEQFF	TGTGCCAGCAGCCCACAAATTTCGGGACTCACATGGTCCTACAATGAGCAGTTCTTC
TRBD2	TRBV20-1	many	TRBJ2-2	CSARAGHQGPAGTGELFF	TGCAGTGCTAGAGCGGGCCATCAGGGACCAGCGGGAACCGGGGAGCTGTTTTTT
-	TRBV4-2	-	TRBJ1-1	CASSQDVDTEAFF	TGTGCCAGCAGCCAAGATGTGGACACTGAAGCTTTCTTT
-	TRBV7-9	many	TRBJ2-5	CASSSNQGRETQYF	TGTGCCAGCAGCTCGAACCAGGGGCGAGAGACCCAGTACTTC
-	TRBV7-2	few	TRBJ2-5	CASSLKWGNQETQYF	TGTGCCAGCAGCTTAAAGTGGGGCAACCAAGAGACCCAGTACTTC
TRBD1	TRBV12-3/TRBV12-4	many	TRBJ1-4	CASSSGTGGLEKLFF	TGTGCCAGCAGTTCCGGGACAGGGGGCTTGGAAAAACTGTTTTTT
-	TRBV7-2	few	TRBJ2-3	CASSLEDIGADTQYF	TGTGCCAGCAGCTTAGAGGACATAGGAGCAGATACGCAGTATTTT
-	TRBV6-1	many	TRBJ2-3	CASSRDLETDTQYF	TGTGCCAGCAGTCGAGACCTAGAGACAGATACGCAGTATTTT
TRBD2	TRBV7-3	-	TRBJ2-5	CASSSGLQETQYF	TGTGCCAGCAGCTCGGGACTACAAGAGACCCAGTACTTC
-	TRBV5-1	many	TRBJ2-7	CASSRDGPYEQYF	TGCGCCAGCAGCCGGGACGGCCCCTACGAGCAGTACTTC
-	TRBV20-1	many	TRBJ2-1	CSANYNEQFF	TGCAGTGCCAATTACAATGAGCAGTTCTTC
-	TRBV29-1	few	TRBJ1-1	CSAALNTEAFF	TGCAGCGCCGCACTGAACACTGAAGCTTTCTTT
TRBD1	TRBV5-1	many	TRBJ2-7	CASSFQGALEQYF	TGCGCCAGCAGCTTTCAGGGGGCTCTCGAGCAGTACTTC
TRBD1	TRBV28	few	TRBJ2-4	CASLRDRVNIQYF	TGTGCCAGCCTGCGGGACAGGGTAAACATTCAGTACTTC
-	TRBV5-1	few	TRBJ1-5	CASSFEGDQPQHF	TGCGCCAGCAGCTTTGAAGGGGATCAGCCCCAGCATTTT
-	TRBV4-3	-	TRBJ2-3	CASSQEATSTDTQYF	TGCGCCAGCAGCCAAGAGGCAACGAGCACAGATACGCAGTATTTT
TRBD1	TRBV24-1	few	TRBJ1-2	CATSDSRTGGKTYTF	TGTGCCACCAGTGATTCCCGGACAGGGGGAAAAACCTACACCTTC
-	TRBV2	-	TRBJ2-1	CASSARPREQFF	TGTGCCAGCAGTGCGAGACCCCGTGAGCAGTTCTTC
TRBD2	TRBV6-5	few	TRBJ2-3	CASSYAGGPVSDTQYF	TGTGCCAGCAGTTACGCGGGGGGGCCTGTATCGGATACGCAGTATTTT
-	TRBV6-2/TRBV6-3	many	TRBJ2-6	CASSYYSGANVLTF	TGTGCCAGCAGTTACTACTCTGGGGCCAACGTCCTGACTTTC
-	TRBV7-2	-	TRBJ2-2	CASRDVTENTGELFF	TGTGCCAGCAGGGATGTGACAGAAAACACCGGGGAGCTGTTTTTT
-	TRBV5-4	-	TRBJ2-3	CASSPRWEDTQYF	TGTGCCAGCAGCCCCCGATGGGAAGATACGCAGTATTTT
-	TRBV20-1	-	TRBJ1-1	CSAREDSYTEAFF	TGCAGTGCTAGGGAGGACAGTTACACTGAAGCTTTCTTT
-	TRBV20-1	-	TRBJ2-3	CSARVARADTQYF	TGCAGTGCTAGAGTAGCTCGGGCAGATACGCAGTATTTT
-	TRBV11-2	-	TRBJ2-2	CASSPPVGTGELFF	TGTGCCAGCAGCCCCCCGGTCGGCACCGGGGAGCTGTTTTTT
-	TRBV3-1	many	TRBJ2-7	CASSQRGSEQYF	TGTGCCAGCAGCCAACGCGGGTCCGAGCAGTACTTC
TRBD1	TRBV9	once	TRBJ1-1	CASSVGPGGTEAFF	TGTGCCAGCAGCGTAGGACCAGGGGGCACTGAAGCTTTCTTT
-	TRBV6-6	few	TRBJ1-1	CASSYGRAGSTEAFF	TGTGCCAGCAGTTACGGCCGGGCGGGAAGCACTGAAGCTTTCTTT
-	TRBV20-1	many	TRBJ1-4	CSAARERVNEKLFF	TGCAGTGCCGCAAGAGAAAGGGTGAATGAAAAACTGTTTTTT
-	TRBV27	many	TRBJ1-1	CASSFDILSEAFF	TGTGCCAGCAGTTTCGACATACTCTCTGAAGCTTTCTTT